Listed below are T cell receptor beta chains from one sample, sequenced in a study of blood T cells in healthy people across ages. Each CDR3 protein gets one entry after TCRdb re-called the 5' RACE reads with MiXCR. The sample yields some 1.4 million distinct CDR3 sequences, approximately 38% seen once. Specimen: blood. The receptors originated from a woman aged 18 to 35 in good health. Both conserved end residues are part of each CDR3. Fields, in order: V gene, J gene, CDR3 protein.

TRBV20-1	TRBJ2-1	CSARMGGFEQFF
TRBV28	TRBJ1-1	CASSPGRQGPRAFF
TRBV15	TRBJ1-5	CATGTHAGKRESNQPQHF
TRBV7-2	TRBJ2-7	CASSLVGSGAYEQYF
TRBV20-1	TRBJ1-2	CSADPGQGASAYGYTF
TRBV6-5	TRBJ2-5	CASSLDQIQETQYF
TRBV3-1	TRBJ1-6	CASSPTGTGGTRNSPLHF
TRBV30	TRBJ1-1	CAWRRTEAFF
TRBV25-1	TRBJ2-7	CASRHGSYEQYF
TRBV6-1	TRBJ2-3	CASSGGGTSIDTQYF
TRBV20-1	TRBJ2-3	CSASRDLTDTQYF
TRBV20-1	TRBJ1-1	CSARAEEAFF
TRBV20-1	TRBJ2-3	CSASGGARTDTQYF
TRBV27	TRBJ2-1	CASSSPGTGAYNEQFF
TRBV27	TRBJ1-1	CASSAGDTWTEAFF
TRBV2	TRBJ1-2	CASSVSAGPYGYTF
TRBV6-5	TRBJ1-2	CASREQDSPNYGYTF
TRBV7-3	TRBJ2-3	CASSFQGLETDTQYF
TRBV7-2	TRBJ2-3	CASSLAAGGSTDTQYF
TRBV5-1	TRBJ2-5	CASRTHYGVVEETQYF
TRBV10-3	TRBJ2-3	CAISGGGDPGQATTDTQYF
TRBV18	TRBJ2-5	CASSPFEVGYQETQYF
TRBV12-3/TRBV12-4	NA	CASSPPGVGTQYF
TRBV5-1	TRBJ1-2	CASNRGDDYGYTF